The 25 T cell receptor beta chains below were found in one sample sequenced in a study of T cell repertoires in cytomegalovirus infection. TCRdb reanalysed the reads using MiXCR and keeps one entry per CDR3 protein. This table holds approximately 280,000 distinct CDR3 sequences, 20% to 25% found once. Their antigen targets remain unknown. Sequences were derived from cultured PBMCs, sampled from culture after CMV antigen stimulation. The receptors here all came from a human donor in good health (CMV status not recorded). Some clones in this sample may be carry-over from other donors' samples.

This clonotype was seen a handful of times. V gene TRBV12-3 or TRBV12-4 combines with J gene TRBJ2-5; weak D call: TRBD2 (6 bases). There are 14 residues in the CDR3. Trimming shortened V by 2 bases and J by 1 base, and 8 bases separated the two germline ends. Written as DNA, the CDR3 is TGTGCCAGCAGTTTACGGCGGGGCCAAGAGACCCAGTACTTC. This gives the protein CASSLRRGQETQYF.

This clonotype was observed at least ten times. The chain recombines TRBV12-3 or TRBV12-4 with TRBJ2-3; perhaps TRBD1 as D (5 bases). V lost 3 bases to trimming and J lost 5 bases, with 12 bases between them. The CDR3 runs to 14 residues. The CDR3 loop is CASSFYQGRDTQYF. CDR3 nucleotides: TGTGCCAGCAGTTTTTATCAGGGAAGAGATACGCAGTATTTT.

This clonotype was picked up a small number of times. The rearrangement links TRBV19 to TRBJ2-7; 7 nucleotides agree with TRBD2. Germline-derived CDR1 and CDR2 are LNHDA and SQIVND (reference sequence). The junction had 16 bases not matched to a gene; V was cut back by 5 bases and J by 3 bases. The CDR3 covers 17 residues. The CDR3 protein is CASSPTWGGGAFYEQYF. The CDR3 DNA is TGTGCCAGTAGTCCAACATGGGGGGGAGGAGCTTTCTACGAGCAGTACTTC.

Only a few counts were recorded for this clonotype. The chain carries TRBV6-1 and TRBJ2-2; D is uncertain. This CDR3 is 12 amino acids long. Germline V lookup: CDR1 MNHNS, CDR2 SASEGT. Trimming removed 6 bases at V and 6 bases at J, with 8 bases between. The CDR3 region is CASSRLAGELFF. The CDR3 region has the DNA TGTGCCAGCAGCCGCCTAGCCGGGGAGCTGTTTTTT.

V gene TRBV4-2 combines with J gene TRBJ2-1; 7 bases align to TRBD2. The CDR3 is 19 amino acids. Germline V gene data show CDR1 as LGHNA and CDR2 as YNFKEQ. The V and J ends lost 0 bases and 5 bases, in that order; junction bases with no gene match: 16. Here the CDR3 DNA reads TGTGCCAGCAGCCAAGATGTGAGGGCGGCGGGAGCAGGGAACAATGAGCAGTTCTTC. It specifies CASSQDVRAAGAGNNEQFF.

Points on this clonotype: The junction differs from germline at one of its ends, possibly a read error. The rearrangement joins TRBV5-3 to TRBJ1-4; TRBD1 is a possible D gene (6 bases). TRBV5-3 is an open reading frame, and its role is uncertain. This CDR3 is 15 amino acids long. CDR3 sequence (DNA): TGTGCCAGCAGCTGGGGAGGACAGAAGGGGGAAAAACTGTTTTTT. This gives the protein CASSWGGQKGEKLFF.

The J gene is TRBJ1-2, the V gene TRBV10-2; D remains ambiguous. CDR3 length equals 13 residues. The germline CDR1 and CDR2 sequences are WSHSY and SAAADI. V gave up 7 bases and J gave up 0 bases, with 9 bases separating them. The CDR3 protein is CASTPGPNYGYTF. CDR3 DNA sequence: TGCGCCAGCACCCCGGGCCCTAACTATGGCTACACCTTC.

This clonotype was seen a few times. V usage is TRBV7-9 and J usage is TRBJ1-1; no clear D gene. The germline gives CDR1 SEHNR, CDR2 FQNEAQ (reference sequence). The CDR3 is 16 amino acids. V lost 2 bases to trimming and J lost 6 bases, with 19 bases between them. The CDR3 DNA reads as TGTGCCAGCAGCTTATGGCCCGAGGACCCACGCCCTGAAGCTTTCTTT. It codes for CASSLWPEDPRPEAFF.

This chain uses TRBV7-8 with TRBJ1-3; no reliable D call. The V gene's germline CDR1 is SGHVS and CDR2 FQNEAQ. Trimming took off 2 bases at V and 8 bases at J, with 16 bases between the two ends. This CDR3 region has 15 residues. CDR3 coding DNA: TGTGCCAGCAGCTTAATCGGGAGTAAGGGAGACACCATATATTTT. Translated, it gives CASSLIGSKGDTIYF.

The J gene is TRBJ2-1, the V gene TRBV5-4; perhaps TRBD2 as D (6 bases). V was clipped by 0 bases and J by 4 bases, with 23 bases between them. The CDR3 totals 19 residues. Germline V gene sequence: CDR1 SGHNT, CDR2 YYREEE (reference sequence). CDR3 loop: CASSLDGSGPVLGYNEQFF. CDR3 in DNA: TGTGCCAGCAGCTTGGATGGTAGCGGACCTGTCCTGGGATACAATGAGCAGTTCTTC.

This clonotype was seen repeatedly, ten times or more. V gene TRBV6-1 combines with J gene TRBJ2-7; 7 bases align to TRBD1. Germline lookup yields CDR1 MNHNS and CDR2 SASEGT. CDR3 length: 13 residues. The trim removed 3 bases at V and 3 bases at J, leaving 2 bases unmatched. The CDR3 reads CASSDSGGYEQYV. The CDR3 DNA is TGTGCCAGCAGTGATTCAGGGGGCTACGAGCAGTACGTC.

The chain carries TRBV29-1 and TRBJ2-7; 7 nucleotides agree with TRBD1. The length of the CDR3 is 13 residues. After removal of 4 bases from V and 3 bases from J, the junction contained 6 bases not matched to a gene. The germline gives CDR1 SQVTM, CDR2 ANQGSEA. This chain's CDR3 is CSVGVGQVYEQYV. The CDR3 coding sequence is TGCAGCGTTGGGGTCGGACAGGTCTACGAGCAGTACGTC.

Ten or more counts support this clonotype. The chain couples TRBV7-2 to TRBJ2-6; 7 nucleotides align to TRBD1. The J segment lost 4 bases and the V segment lost 2 bases, leaving 2 bases of the junction unmatched. Germline CDR1 and CDR2: SGHTA and FQGNSA. CDR3 length: 15 residues. CDR3 protein: CASSLTGVGANVLTF. As DNA, the CDR3 is TGTGCCAGCAGCTTAACAGGGGTCGGGGCCAACGTCCTGACTTTC.

This clonotype was recorded at least ten times. The genes are TRBV7-2 and TRBJ2-3; TRBD2 aligns across 12 bases. The CDR3 has 18 amino acids. V gave up 5 bases and J gave up 6 bases; unmatched junction bases: 15. Germline V lookup: CDR1 SGHTA, CDR2 FQGNSA. The CDR3 nucleotides read TGTGCCAGCAGCGAACATCTAGCGGGAGGGGGTCTCAGGGATACGCAGTATTTT. Encoded protein: CASSEHLAGGGLRDTQYF.

This chain uses TRBV6-5 with TRBJ2-5; D unresolved. Per germline, CDR1 MNHEY and CDR2 SVGAGI. The CDR3 runs 16 residues. V was cut by 0 bases and J by 2 bases, with 13 bases left in between. The CDR3: CASSYSRQLGQETQYF. CDR3 nucleotide sequence: TGTGCCAGCAGTTACTCGCGGCAGTTGGGGCAAGAGACCCAGTACTTC.

This chain joins TRBV5-4 and TRBJ1-2; no firm D call. V lost 0 bases and J 2 bases, leaving 8 bases between the germline ends. This CDR3 spans 14 amino acids. Germline lookup yields CDR1 SGHNT and CDR2 YYREEE (reference sequence). The CDR3 nucleotides read TGTGCCAGCAGCTTGGAGATGAAGAACTATGGCTACACCTTC. Its protein product is CASSLEMKNYGYTF.

This clonotype appeared a few times. The gene calls are TRBV7-8 and TRBJ1-5, with D maybe TRBD1 (5 bases). The germline gives CDR1 SGHVS, CDR2 FQNEAQ. The CDR3 is made up of 16 amino acids. V dropped 2 bases and J dropped 9 bases, with 20 bases sitting between them. This chain's CDR3 is CASSLTRAGPAGPQHF. The CDR3 DNA sequence: TGTGCCAGCAGCTTAACAAGAGCAGGGCCAGCGGGGCCCCAGCATTTT.

The chain combines TRBV7-6 with TRBJ1-6; unclear D gene. The length of the CDR3 is 16 residues. Germline V lookup: CDR1 SGHVS, CDR2 FNYEAQ. The V end was cut by 4 bases, the J end by 4 bases, with 14 bases between. The CDR3 loop is CASSSILGGYNSPLHF. The CDR3 region has the DNA TGTGCCAGCAGCTCCATCCTGGGAGGGTATAATTCACCCCTCCACTTT.

This clonotype was counted a few times. J is TRBJ1-2 and V is TRBV7-2, with 8 nucleotides matching TRBD1. The CDR3 runs 15 residues. In germline, CDR1 is SGHTA, CDR2 FQGNSA. Trimming removed 1 base from V and 7 bases from J; junction bases left unmatched: 8. CDR3 bases: TGTGCCAGCAGCTTAGAAACAGGGGGATACTCTGGCTACACCTTC. Protein: CASSLETGGYSGYTF.

The chain combines TRBV7-6 with TRBJ2-3, with TRBD2 as a possible D gene (6 bases). This CDR3 is 18 amino acids long. The V end was cut by 5 bases, the J end by 0 bases, with 21 bases between. Germline values: CDR1 SGHVS, CDR2 FNYEAQ. CDR3: CASSPHRVGRESTDTQYF. CDR3 in DNA: TGTGCCAGCAGCCCCCACCGGGTCGGGAGAGAGAGCACAGATACGCAGTATTTT.

This rearrangement joins TRBV28 to TRBJ2-3, with 9 nucleotides matching TRBD2. V was pared by 5 bases and J by 2 bases, with 5 bases of the junction left unmatched. The CDR3 loop spans 15 amino acids. The germline CDR1 and CDR2 sequences are MDHEN and SYDVKM. CDR3 sequence: CASSLAGTYTDTQYF. CDR3 nucleotides: TGTGCCAGCAGTCTAGCGGGGACTTACACAGATACGCAGTATTTT.

V usage is TRBV30 and J usage is TRBJ1-2, with D unresolved. CDR1 and CDR2 from the germline V gene are GTSNPN and SVGIG (reference sequence). The CDR3 has 17 residues. The ends were cut back, 2 bases at V and 7 bases at J, with 26 bases in the middle. As DNA, the CDR3 is TGTGCCTGGAGTCCCCCTGATAAGGTGTTCGCCCGAATTGGCTACACCTTC. Translated: CAWSPPDKVFARIGYTF.

This clonotype turned up a few times. This chain joins TRBV24-1 and TRBJ2-1; TRBD2 matches 8 bases. The J segment lost 9 bases and the V segment lost 7 bases, leaving 7 bases of the junction unmatched. This CDR3 is 13 amino acids long. Germline V gene data show CDR1 as KGHDR and CDR2 as SFDVKD. The CDR3 loop reads CATRGTSRGEQFF. CDR3 coding DNA: TGTGCCACCAGGGGGACTAGTAGAGGTGAGCAGTTCTTC.

V usage is TRBV7-6 and J usage is TRBJ2-3, with 13 bases fitting TRBD2. V shed 6 bases and J 6 bases; nucleotides not matched to a gene: 6. Germline V gene lookup returns CDR1 SGHVS and CDR2 FNYEAQ. CDR3 size: 15 residues. In DNA form, the CDR3 reads TGTGCCAGCAGTTCTAGACTAGCGGGAGGCGATACGCAGTATTTT. Amino acids: CASSSRLAGGDTQYF.

This clonotype came up a few times. The chain joins TRBV19 to TRBJ1-1; D remains unclear. With 5 bases removed from V and 1 base from J, the gap between germline ends came to 11 bases. CDR1 is LNHDA, CDR2 SQIVND, per germline (reference sequence). The CDR3 is made up of 14 amino acids. The CDR3 nucleotides are TGTGCCAGTAGTCTGGACCATACGAACACTGAAGCTTTCTTT. It encodes CASSLDHTNTEAFF. The full variable domain, its missing parts supplied by reference TRBV19 and TRBJ1-1, is DGGITQSPKYLFRKEGQNVTLSCEQNLNHDAMYWYRQDPGQGLRLIYYSQIVNDFQKGDIAEGYSVSREKKESFPLTVTSAQKNPTAFYLCASSLDHTNTEAFFGQGTRLTVV.